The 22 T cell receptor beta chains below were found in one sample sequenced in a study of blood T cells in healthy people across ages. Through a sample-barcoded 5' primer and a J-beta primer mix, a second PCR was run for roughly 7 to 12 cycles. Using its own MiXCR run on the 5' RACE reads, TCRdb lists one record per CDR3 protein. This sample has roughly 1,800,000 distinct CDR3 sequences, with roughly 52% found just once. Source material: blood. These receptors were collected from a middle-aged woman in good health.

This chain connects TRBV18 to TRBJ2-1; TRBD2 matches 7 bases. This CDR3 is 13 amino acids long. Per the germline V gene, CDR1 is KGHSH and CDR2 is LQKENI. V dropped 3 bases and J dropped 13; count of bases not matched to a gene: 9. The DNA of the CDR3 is TGTGCCAGCTCACCCGGGACTAAGGAGACCCAGTTCTTC. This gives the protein CASSPGTKETQFF. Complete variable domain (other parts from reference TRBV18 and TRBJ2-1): NAGVMQNPRHLVRRRGQEARLRCSPMKGHSHVYWYRQLPEEGLKFMVYLQKENIIDESGMPKERFSAEFPKEGPSILRIQQVVRGDSAAYFCASSPGTKETQFFGPGTRLTVL.

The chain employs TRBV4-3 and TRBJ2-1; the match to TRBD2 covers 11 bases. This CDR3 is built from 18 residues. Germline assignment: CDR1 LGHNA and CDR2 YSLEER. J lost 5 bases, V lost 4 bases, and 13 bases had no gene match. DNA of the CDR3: TGCGCCAGCAGCCCAAGGGTTCCGGGACTAGCGGCAGACAATGAGCAGTTCTTC. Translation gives CASSPRVPGLAADNEQFF.

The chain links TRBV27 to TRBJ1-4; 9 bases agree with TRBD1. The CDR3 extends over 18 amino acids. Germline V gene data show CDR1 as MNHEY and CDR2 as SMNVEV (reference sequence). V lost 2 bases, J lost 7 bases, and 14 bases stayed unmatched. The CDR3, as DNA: TGTGCCAGCAGTTTAGCCGCGACAGGGGGAGCGACCTTTGAAAAACTGTTTTTT. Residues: CASSLAATGGATFEKLFF. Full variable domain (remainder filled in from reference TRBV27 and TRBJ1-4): EAQVTQNPRYLITVTGKKLTVTCSQNMNHEYMSWYRQDPGLGLRQIYYSMNVEVTDKGDVPEGYKVSRKEKRNFPLILESPSPNQTSLYFCASSLAATGGATFEKLFFGSGTQLSVL.

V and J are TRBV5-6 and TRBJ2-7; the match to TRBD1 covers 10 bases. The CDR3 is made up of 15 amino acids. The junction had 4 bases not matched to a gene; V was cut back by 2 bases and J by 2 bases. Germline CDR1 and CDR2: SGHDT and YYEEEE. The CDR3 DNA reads TGTGCCAGCAGCTTTTCGACAGGGGGCCCCTACGAGCAGTACTTC. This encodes CASSFSTGGPYEQYF. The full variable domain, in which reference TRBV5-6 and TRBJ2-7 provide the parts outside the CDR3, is DAGVTQSPTHLIKTRGQQVTLRCSPKSGHDTVSWYQQALGQGPQFIFQYYEEEERQRGNFPDRFSGHQFPNYSSELNVNALLLGDSALYLCASSFSTGGPYEQYFGPGTRLTVT.

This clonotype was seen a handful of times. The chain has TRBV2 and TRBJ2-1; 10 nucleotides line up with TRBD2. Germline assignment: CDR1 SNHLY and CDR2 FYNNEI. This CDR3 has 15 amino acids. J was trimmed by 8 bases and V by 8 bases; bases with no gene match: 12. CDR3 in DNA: TGTGCCAGCGTAACGAGCGGGGGGGCCAGCGATGAGCAGTTCTTC. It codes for CASVTSGGASDEQFF.

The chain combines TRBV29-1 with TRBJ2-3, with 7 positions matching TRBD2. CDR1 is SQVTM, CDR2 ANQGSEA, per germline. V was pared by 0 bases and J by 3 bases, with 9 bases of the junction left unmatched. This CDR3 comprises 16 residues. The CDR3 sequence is CSVEETGGTITDTQYF. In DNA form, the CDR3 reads TGCAGCGTTGAAGAAACGGGGGGTACTATAACAGATACGCAGTATTTT.

The CDR3 sequence is CASSLDGAGGPDEQFF. The CDR3 DNA reads TGTGCCAGCAGCTTAGACGGAGCGGGGGGGCCCGATGAGCAGTTCTTC. The V call is TRBV7-2, the J call TRBJ2-1; 10 positions match TRBD2. Looked up from germline, CDR1 is SGHTA and CDR2 is FQGNSA. V shed 1 base and J 8 bases; nucleotides not matched to a gene: 8. CDR3 length: 16 amino acids.

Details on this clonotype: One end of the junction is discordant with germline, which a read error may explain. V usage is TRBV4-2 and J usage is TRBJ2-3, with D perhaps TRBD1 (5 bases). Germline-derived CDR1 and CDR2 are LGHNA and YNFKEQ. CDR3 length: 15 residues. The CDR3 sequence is CASSQDGALTDTRYF. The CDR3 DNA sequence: TGTGCCAGCAGCCAAGATGGGGCTCTCACAGATACGCGGTATTTT.

CDR3 in DNA: TGTGCCAGCAGTCAACAGGGAACTGGGGCCAACGTCCTGACTTTC. Translated: CASSQQGTGANVLTF. This chain joins TRBV2 and TRBJ2-6, with D perhaps matching TRBD1 (6 bases). CDR1 is SNHLY and CDR2 is FYNNEI in the germline V gene. V was cut by 5 bases and J by 2 bases, with 10 bases left in between. The CDR3 runs 15 residues.

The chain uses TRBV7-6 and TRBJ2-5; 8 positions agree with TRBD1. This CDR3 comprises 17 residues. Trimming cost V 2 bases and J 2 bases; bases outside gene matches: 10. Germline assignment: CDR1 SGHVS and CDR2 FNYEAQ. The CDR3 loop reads CASSLRPGQGQQETQYF. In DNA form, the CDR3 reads TGTGCCAGCAGCTTACGGCCAGGACAGGGTCAACAAGAGACCCAGTACTTC. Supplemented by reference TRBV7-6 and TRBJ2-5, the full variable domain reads GAGVSQSPRYKVTKRGQDVALRCDPISGHVSLYWYRQALGQGPEFLTYFNYEAQQDKSGLPNDRFSAERPEGSISTLTIQRTEQRDSAMYRCASSLRPGQGQQETQYFGPGTRLLVL.

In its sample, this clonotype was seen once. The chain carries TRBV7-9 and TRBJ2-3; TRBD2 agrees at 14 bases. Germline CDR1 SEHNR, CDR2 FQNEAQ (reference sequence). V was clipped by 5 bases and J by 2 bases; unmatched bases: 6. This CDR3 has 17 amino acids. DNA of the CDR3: TGTGCCAGCAGCCCGGGGACTAGCGGGGGTCACACAGATACGCAGTATTTT. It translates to CASSPGTSGGHTDTQYF.

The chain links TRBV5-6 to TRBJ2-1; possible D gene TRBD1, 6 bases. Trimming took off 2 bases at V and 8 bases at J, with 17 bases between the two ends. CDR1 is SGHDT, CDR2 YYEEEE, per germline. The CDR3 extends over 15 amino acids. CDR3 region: CASSLRATGSDEQFF. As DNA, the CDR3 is TGTGCCAGCAGCTTAAGGGCTACAGGGAGCGATGAGCAGTTCTTC.

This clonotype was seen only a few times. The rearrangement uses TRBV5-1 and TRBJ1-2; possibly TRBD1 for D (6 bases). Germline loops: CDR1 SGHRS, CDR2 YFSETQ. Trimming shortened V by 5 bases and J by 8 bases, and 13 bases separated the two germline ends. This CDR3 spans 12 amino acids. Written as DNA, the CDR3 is TGCGCCAGCAGTCTTCACAGGGACGGCTACACCTTC. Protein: CASSLHRDGYTF.

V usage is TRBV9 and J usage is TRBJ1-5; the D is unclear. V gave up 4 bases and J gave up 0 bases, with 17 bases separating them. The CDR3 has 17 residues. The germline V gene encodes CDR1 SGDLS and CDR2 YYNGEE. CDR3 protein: CASSLAARHYSNQPQHF. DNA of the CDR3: TGTGCCAGCAGCTTAGCGGCTAGGCATTATAGCAATCAGCCCCAGCATTTT.

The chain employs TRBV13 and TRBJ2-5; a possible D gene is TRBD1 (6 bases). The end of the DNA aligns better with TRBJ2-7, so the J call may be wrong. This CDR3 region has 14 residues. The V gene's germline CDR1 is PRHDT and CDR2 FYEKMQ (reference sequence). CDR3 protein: CASSSDSAYYEQYF. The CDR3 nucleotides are TGTGCCAGCAGCTCGGACAGCGCTTACTACGAGCAGTACTTC.

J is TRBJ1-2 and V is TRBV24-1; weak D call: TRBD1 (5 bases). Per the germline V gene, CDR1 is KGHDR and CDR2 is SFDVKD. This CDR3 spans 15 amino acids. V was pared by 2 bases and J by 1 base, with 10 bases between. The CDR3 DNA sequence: TGTGCCACCAGTGATTCCGGGACTGGTAACTATGGCTACACCTTC. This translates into CATSDSGTGNYGYTF.

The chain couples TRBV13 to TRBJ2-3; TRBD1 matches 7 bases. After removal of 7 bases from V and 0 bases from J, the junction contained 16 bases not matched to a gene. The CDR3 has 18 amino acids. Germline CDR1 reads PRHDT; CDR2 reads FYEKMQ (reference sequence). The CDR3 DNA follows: TGTGCCAGCACCCCGCGACAGGGATCTACTCCTAGCACAGATACGCAGTATTTT. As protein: CASTPRQGSTPSTDTQYF. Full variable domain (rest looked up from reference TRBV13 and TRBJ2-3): AAGVIQSPRHLIKEKRETATLKCYPIPRHDTVYWYQQGPGQDPQFLISFYEKMQSDKGSIPDRFSAQQFSDYHSELNMSSLELGDSALYFCASTPRQGSTPSTDTQYFGPGTRLTVL.

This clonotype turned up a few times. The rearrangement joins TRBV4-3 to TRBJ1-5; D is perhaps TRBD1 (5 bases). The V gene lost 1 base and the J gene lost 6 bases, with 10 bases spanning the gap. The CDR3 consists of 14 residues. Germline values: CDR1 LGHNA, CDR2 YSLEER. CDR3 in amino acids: CASSQAPGSQPQHF. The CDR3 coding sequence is TGCGCCAGCAGCCAAGCCCCAGGGAGTCAGCCCCAGCATTTT.

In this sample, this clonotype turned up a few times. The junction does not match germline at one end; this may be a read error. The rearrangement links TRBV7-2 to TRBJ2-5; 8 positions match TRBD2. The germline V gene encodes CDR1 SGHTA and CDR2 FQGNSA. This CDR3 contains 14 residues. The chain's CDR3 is CACSPGGSQETQYF. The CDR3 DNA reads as TGTGCCTGCAGCCCGGGGGGGTCCCAAGAGACCCAGTACTTC.

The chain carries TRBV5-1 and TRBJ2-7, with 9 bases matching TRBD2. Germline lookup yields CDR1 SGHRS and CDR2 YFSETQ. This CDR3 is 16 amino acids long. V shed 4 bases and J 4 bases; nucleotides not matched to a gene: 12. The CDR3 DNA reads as TGCGCCAGCAGCCCTCCCATGGGGCTAGCGGGGTACGAGCAGTACTTC. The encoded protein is CASSPPMGLAGYEQYF.

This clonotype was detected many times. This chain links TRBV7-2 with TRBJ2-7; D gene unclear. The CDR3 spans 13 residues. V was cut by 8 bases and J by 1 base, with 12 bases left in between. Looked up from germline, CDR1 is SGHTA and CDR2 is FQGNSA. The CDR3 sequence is CASATRRSYEQYF. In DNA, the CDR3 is TGTGCCAGCGCTACTCGTCGGTCCTACGAGCAGTACTTC.

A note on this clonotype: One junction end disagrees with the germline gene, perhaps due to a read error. The CDR3 region has the DNA TGTGCCAGCAGCCCGTGGGGGGTTGGCACGGATACGCAGTATTTT. This translates into CASSPWGVGTDTQYF. The chain joins TRBV3-1 to TRBJ2-3; tentatively, D is TRBD2 (6 bases). The CDR3 has 15 residues. Germline-derived CDR1 and CDR2 are LGHDT and YNNKEL (reference sequence).